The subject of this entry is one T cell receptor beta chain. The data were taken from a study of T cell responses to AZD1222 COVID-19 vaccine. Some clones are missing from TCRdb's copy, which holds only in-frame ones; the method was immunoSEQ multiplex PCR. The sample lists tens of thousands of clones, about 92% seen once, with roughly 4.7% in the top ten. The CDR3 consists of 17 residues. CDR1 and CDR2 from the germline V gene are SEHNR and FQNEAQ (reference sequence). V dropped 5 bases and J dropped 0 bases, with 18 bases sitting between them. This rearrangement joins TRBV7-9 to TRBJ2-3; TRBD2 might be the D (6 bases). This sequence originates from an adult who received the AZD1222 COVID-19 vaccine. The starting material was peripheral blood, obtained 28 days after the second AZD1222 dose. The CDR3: CASSPPGGGWSTDTQYF. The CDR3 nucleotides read TGTGCCAGCAGCCCCCCAGGTGGGGGGTGGAGCACAGATACGCAGTATTTT. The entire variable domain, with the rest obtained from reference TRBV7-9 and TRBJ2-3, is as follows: DTGVSQNPRHKITKRGQNVTFRCDPISEHNRLYWYRQTLGQGPEFLTYFQNEAQLEKSRLLSDRFSAERPKGSFSTLEIQRTEQGDSAMYLCASSPPGGGWSTDTQYFGPGTRLTVL.